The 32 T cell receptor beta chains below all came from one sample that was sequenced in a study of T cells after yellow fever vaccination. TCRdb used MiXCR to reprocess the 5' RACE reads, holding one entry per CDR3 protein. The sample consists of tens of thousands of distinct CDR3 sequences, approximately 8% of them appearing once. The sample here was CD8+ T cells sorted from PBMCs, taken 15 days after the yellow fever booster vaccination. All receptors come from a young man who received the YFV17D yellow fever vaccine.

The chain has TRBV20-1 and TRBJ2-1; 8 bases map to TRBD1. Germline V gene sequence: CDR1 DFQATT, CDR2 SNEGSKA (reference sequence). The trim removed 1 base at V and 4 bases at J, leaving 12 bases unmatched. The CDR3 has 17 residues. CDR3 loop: CSARAHPDRGAYNEQFF. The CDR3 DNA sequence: TGCAGTGCTAGAGCTCACCCCGACAGGGGAGCTTACAATGAGCAGTTCTTC.

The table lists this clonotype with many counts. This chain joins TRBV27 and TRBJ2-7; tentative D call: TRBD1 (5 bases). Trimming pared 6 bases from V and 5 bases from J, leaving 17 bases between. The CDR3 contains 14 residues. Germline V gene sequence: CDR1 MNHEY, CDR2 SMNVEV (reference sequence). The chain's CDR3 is CASRGAGRADEQYF. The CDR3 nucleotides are TGTGCCAGCAGAGGGGCAGGTCGTGCCGACGAGCAGTACTTC.

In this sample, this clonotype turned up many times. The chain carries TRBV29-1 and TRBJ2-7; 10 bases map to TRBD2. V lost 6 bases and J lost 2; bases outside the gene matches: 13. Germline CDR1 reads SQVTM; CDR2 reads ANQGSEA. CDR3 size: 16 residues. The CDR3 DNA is TGCAGCGTAATAGGATCCGGGACTAGCGCCACCTACGAGCAGTACTTC. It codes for CSVIGSGTSATYEQYF.

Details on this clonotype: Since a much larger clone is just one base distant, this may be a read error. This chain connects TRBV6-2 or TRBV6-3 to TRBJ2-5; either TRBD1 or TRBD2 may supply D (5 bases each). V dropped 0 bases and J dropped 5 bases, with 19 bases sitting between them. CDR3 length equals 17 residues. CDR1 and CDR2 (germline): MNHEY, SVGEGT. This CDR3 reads CASSYSSGPASAETQYF. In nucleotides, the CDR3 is TGTGCCAGCAGTTACTCGTCGGGACCAGCCTCGGCGGAGACCCAGTACTTC.

The DNA for the CDR3 is TGTGCCAGCAGTCTACGTGGACAGGGATCTCCCTACGAGCAGTACTTC. Translating it yields CASSLRGQGSPYEQYF. The chain couples TRBV13 to TRBJ2-7, with 8 bases aligning to TRBD1. This CDR3 comprises 16 residues. CDR1 and CDR2 (germline): PRHDT, FYEKMQ (reference sequence). J lost 2 bases, V lost 6 bases, and 12 bases had no gene match.

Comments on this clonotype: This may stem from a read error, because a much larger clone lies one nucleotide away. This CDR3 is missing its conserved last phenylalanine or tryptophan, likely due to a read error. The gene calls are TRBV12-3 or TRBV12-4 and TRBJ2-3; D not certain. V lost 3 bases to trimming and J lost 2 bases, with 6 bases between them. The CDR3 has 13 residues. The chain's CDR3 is CASSFLVTDTQYS. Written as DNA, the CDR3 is TGTGCCAGCAGTTTTTTGGTCACAGATACGCAGTATTCT.

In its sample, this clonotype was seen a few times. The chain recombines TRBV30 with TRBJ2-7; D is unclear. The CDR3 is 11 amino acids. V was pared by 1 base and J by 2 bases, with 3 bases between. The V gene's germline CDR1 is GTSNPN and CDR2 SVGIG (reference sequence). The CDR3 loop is CAWSATYEQYF. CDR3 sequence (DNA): TGTGCCTGGAGTGCCACCTACGAGCAGTACTTC. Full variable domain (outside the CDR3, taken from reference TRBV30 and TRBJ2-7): SQTIHQWPATLVQPVGSPLSLECTVEGTSNPNLYWYRQAAGRGLQLLFYSVGIGQISSEVPQNLSASRPQDRQFILSSKKLLLSDSGFYLCAWSATYEQYFGPGTRLTVT.

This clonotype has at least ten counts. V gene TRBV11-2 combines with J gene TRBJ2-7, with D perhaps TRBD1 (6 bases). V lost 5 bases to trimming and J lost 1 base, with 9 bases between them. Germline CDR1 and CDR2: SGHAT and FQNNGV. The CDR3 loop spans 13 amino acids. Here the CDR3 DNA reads TGTGCCAGCAGCGTACAGGGTTCCTACGAGCAGTACTTC. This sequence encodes CASSVQGSYEQYF. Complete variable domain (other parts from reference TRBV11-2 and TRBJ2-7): EAGVAQSPRYKIIEKRQSVAFWCNPISGHATLYWYQQILGQGPKLLIQFQNNGVVDDSQLPKDRFSAERLKGVDSTLKIQPAKLEDSAVYLCASSVQGSYEQYFGPGTRLTVT.

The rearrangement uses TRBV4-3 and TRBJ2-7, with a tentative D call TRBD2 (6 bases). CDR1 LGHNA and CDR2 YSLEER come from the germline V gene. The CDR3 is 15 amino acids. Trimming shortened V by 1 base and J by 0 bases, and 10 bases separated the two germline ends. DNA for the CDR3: TGCGCCAGCAGCCAAGGGGGACTGGACTCCTACGAGCAGTACTTC. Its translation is CASSQGGLDSYEQYF.

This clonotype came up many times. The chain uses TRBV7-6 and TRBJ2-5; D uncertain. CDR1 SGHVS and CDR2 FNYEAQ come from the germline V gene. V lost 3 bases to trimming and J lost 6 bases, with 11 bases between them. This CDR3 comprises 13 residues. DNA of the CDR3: TGTGCCAGCAGCTTGGGTACCTGGCAGACCCAGTACTTC. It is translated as CASSLGTWQTQYF.

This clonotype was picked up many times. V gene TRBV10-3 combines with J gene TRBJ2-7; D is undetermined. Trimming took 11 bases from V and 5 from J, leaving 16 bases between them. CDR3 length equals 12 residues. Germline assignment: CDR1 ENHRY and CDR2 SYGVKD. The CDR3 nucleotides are TGTGCCTCAAGGACGGAAGCTAACGAGCAGTACTTC. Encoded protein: CASRTEANEQYF.

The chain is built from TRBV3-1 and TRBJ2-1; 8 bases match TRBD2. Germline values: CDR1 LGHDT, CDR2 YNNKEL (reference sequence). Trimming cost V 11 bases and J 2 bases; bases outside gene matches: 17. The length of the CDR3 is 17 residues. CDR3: CACTQGSGRATYNEQFF. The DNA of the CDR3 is TGTGCCTGCACCCAAGGAAGCGGGAGAGCCACCTACAATGAGCAGTTCTTC.

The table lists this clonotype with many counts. The CDR3 DNA is TGTGCCAGCAGCTTAGTCGGAGGGGCTCAAGAGACCCAGTACTTC. It encodes CASSLVGGAQETQYF. The V and J genes are TRBV7-9 and TRBJ2-5; D might be TRBD2 (6 bases). The germline CDR1 and CDR2 sequences are SEHNR and FQNEAQ (reference sequence). Trimming cost V 1 base and J 2 bases, with 11 bases left between them. The CDR3 is made up of 15 amino acids.

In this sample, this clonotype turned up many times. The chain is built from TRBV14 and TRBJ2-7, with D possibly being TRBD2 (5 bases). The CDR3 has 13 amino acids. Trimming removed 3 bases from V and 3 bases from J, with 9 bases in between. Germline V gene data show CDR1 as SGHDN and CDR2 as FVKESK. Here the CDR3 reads CASSHGEYYEQYF. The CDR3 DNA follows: TGTGCCAGCAGCCACGGGGAATACTACGAGCAGTACTTC.

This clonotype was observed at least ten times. CDR3 bases: TGTGCCAGCAGCCAAGCAGGGTTGAATGAGCAGTTCTTC. Encoded protein: CASSQAGLNEQFF. The chain uses TRBV3-1 and TRBJ2-1; tentative D call: TRBD1 (5 bases). V lost 1 base, J lost 7 bases, and 8 bases lay in between. Per germline, CDR1 LGHDT and CDR2 YNNKEL (reference sequence). This CDR3 has 13 amino acids.

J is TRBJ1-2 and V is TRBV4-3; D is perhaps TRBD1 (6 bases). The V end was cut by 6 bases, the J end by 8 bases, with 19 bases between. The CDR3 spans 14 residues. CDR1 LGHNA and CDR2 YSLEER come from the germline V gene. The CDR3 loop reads CASRIIGGDRGYTF. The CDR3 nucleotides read TGCGCCAGCAGAATCATAGGGGGGGACCGAGGCTACACCTTC.

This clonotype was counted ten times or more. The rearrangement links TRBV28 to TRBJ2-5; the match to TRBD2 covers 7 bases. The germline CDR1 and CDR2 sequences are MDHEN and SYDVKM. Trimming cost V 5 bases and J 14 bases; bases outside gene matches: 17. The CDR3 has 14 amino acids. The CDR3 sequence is CASSVKYSGLSGYF. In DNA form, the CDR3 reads TGTGCCAGCAGTGTAAAATACTCGGGACTAAGTGGCTACTTC.

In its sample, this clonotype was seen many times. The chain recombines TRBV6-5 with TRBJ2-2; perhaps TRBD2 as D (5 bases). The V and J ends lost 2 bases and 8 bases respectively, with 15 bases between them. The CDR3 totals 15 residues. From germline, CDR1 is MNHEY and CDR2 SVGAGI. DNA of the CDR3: TGTGCCAGCAGTTACGGTTGGGGAGCGGTGGGGGAGCTGTTTTTT. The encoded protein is CASSYGWGAVGELFF.

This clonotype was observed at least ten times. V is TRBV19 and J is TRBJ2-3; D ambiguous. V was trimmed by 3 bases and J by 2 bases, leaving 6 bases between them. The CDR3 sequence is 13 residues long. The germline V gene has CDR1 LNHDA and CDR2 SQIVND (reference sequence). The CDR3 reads CASSILPTDTQYF. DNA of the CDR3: TGTGCCAGTAGTATTCTGCCCACAGATACGCAGTATTTT.

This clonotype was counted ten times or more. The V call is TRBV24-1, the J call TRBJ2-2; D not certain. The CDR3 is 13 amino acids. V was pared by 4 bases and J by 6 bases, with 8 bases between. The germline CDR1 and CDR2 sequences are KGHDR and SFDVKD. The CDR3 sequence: CATSDPEAGELFF. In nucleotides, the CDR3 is TGTGCCACCAGTGACCCCGAGGCCGGGGAGCTGTTTTTT.

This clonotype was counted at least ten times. This CDR3 reads CASSLSPSGQETQYF. In DNA form, the CDR3 reads TGTGCCAGCAGTTTAAGTCCTAGCGGGCAAGAGACCCAGTACTTC. This sequence joins TRBV12-3 or TRBV12-4 and TRBJ2-5; the match to TRBD2 covers 8 bases. This CDR3 is built from 15 residues. Germline trimming cut 2 bases from V and 2 bases from J; bases unmatched to any gene: 4.

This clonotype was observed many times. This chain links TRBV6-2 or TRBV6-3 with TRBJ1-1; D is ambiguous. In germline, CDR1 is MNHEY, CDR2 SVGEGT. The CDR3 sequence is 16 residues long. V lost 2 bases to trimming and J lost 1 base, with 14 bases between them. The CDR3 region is CASSYLYVPQNTEAFF. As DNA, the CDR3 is TGTGCCAGCAGTTACCTCTACGTGCCGCAGAACACTGAAGCTTTCTTT.

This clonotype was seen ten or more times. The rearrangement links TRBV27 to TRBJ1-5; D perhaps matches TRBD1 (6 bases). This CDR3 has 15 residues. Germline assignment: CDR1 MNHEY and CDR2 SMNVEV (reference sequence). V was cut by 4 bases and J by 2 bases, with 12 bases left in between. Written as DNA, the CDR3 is TGTGCCAGCAGTTACCAGACAGGCCGCAATCAGCCCCAGCATTTT. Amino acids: CASSYQTGRNQPQHF.

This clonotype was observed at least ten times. CDR3 in amino acids: CASSVARMGDSRGGYTF. The CDR3 DNA reads as TGTGCCAGCAGCGTAGCTCGGATGGGAGACTCTCGGGGTGGCTACACCTTC. V and J are TRBV9 and TRBJ1-2; D not certain. The germline V gene encodes CDR1 SGDLS and CDR2 YYNGEE. V was shortened by 0 bases and J by 7 bases, with 22 bases between the two germline ends. The CDR3 loop spans 17 amino acids.

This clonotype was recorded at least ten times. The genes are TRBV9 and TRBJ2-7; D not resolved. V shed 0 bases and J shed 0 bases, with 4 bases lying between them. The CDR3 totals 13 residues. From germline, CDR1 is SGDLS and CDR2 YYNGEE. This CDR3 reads CASSVADSYEQYF. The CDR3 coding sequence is TGTGCCAGCAGCGTAGCGGACTCCTACGAGCAGTACTTC.

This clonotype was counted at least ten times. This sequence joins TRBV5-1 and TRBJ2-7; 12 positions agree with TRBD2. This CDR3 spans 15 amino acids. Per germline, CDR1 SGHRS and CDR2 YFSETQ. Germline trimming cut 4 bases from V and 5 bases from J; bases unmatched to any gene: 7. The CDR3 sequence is CASSPTSGSVNEQYF. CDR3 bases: TGCGCCAGCAGCCCGACTAGCGGGAGTGTCAACGAGCAGTACTTC.

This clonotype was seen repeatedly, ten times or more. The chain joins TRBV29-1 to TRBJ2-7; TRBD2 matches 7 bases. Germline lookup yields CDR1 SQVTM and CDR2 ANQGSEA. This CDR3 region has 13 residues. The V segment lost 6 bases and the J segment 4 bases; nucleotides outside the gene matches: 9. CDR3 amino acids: CSVSYGTTYEQYF. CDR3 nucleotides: TGCAGCGTATCCTACGGGACTACATACGAGCAGTACTTC.

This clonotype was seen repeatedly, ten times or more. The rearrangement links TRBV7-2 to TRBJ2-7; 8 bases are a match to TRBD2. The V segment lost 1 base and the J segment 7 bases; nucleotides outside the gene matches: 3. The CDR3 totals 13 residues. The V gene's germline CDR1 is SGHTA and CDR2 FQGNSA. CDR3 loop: CASSLGPGGEQYF. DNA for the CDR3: TGTGCCAGCAGCTTAGGCCCGGGAGGGGAGCAGTACTTC. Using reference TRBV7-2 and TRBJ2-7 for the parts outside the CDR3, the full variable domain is GAGVSQSPSNKVTEKGKDVELRCDPISGHTALYWYRQSLGQGLEFLIYFQGNSAPDKSGLPSDRFSAERTGGSVSTLTIQRTQQEDSAVYLCASSLGPGGEQYFGPGTRLTVT.

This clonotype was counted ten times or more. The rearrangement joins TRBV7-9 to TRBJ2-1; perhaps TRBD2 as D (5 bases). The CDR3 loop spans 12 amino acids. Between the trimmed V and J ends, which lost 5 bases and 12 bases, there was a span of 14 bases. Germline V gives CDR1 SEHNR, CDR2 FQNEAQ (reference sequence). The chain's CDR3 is CASSPGLMVQFF. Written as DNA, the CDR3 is TGTGCCAGCAGCCCCGGACTGATGGTGCAGTTCTTC.

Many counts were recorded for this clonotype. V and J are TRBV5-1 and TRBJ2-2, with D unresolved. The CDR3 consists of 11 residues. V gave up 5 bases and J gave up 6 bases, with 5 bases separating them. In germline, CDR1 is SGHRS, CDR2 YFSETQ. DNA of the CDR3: TGCGCCAGCAGGCTATCCGGGGAGCTGTTTTTT. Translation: CASRLSGELFF.

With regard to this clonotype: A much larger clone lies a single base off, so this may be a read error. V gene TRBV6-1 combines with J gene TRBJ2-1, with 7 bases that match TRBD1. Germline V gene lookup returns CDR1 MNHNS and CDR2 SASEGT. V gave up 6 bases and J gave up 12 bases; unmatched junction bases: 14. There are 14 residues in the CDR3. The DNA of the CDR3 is TGTGCCAGCAGACCAGAGACAGGGTGGAGGTCGCAGTTCTTC. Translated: CASRPETGWRSQFF.

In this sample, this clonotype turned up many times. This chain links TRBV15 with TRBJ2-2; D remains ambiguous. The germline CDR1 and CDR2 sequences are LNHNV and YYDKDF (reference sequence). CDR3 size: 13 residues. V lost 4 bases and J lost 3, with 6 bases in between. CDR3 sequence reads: CATSNWDTGELFF. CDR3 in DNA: TGTGCCACCAGCAACTGGGACACCGGGGAGCTGTTTTTT.